The T cell receptor beta chain described here comes from a study of PD-1 blockade in mismatch repair-deficient tumors. Sequenced by immunoSEQ multiplex PCR; TCRdb stores in-frame clones only, minus some. Among 60,000 to 65,000 clones, approximately 89% were seen once, and the ten largest hold roughly 13%. TCRs were sequenced from three patients responding to pembrolizumab. Trimming cost V 5 bases and J 2 bases, with 9 bases left between them. Looked up from germline, CDR1 is LNHNV and CDR2 is YYDKDF (reference sequence). CDR3 length: 13 amino acids. The specimen comprised peripheral blood, sampled 52 weeks after starting pembrolizumab. This chain connects TRBV15 to TRBJ1-2; the D is unclear. The TCR was taken from an adult with mismatch repair-deficient cancer. As DNA, the CDR3 is TGTGCCACCAGCCCTGTCTTAAACTATGGCTACACCTTC. Protein sequence: CATSPVLNYGYTF.